This TCR beta chain emerged from a study of T cell responses to AZD1222 COVID-19 vaccine. Broader study findings: Donors skewed white British and female; clonal diversity was possibly underestimated. It was only after the peak T cell response that any repertoires were sampled.

Between the trimmed V and J ends, which lost 6 bases and 7 bases, there was a span of 15 bases. The CDR3 covers 13 residues. The germline gives CDR1 MNHEY, CDR2 SVGAGI. The repertoire was sequenced with immunoSEQ multiplex PCR; TCRdb's copy has only in-frame clones and lacks some. The sample has around 150,000 clones, roughly 94% seen once. There are a few counts of this clone. What it recognizes is unknown. This clonotype originated in an adult in good health. The chain recombines TRBV6-5 with TRBJ1-1; D gene unclear. This sample comprised peripheral blood, obtained on day 0 of AZD1222 vaccination. The DNA for the CDR3 is TGTGCCAGCAGCACGTTAAAGGCCTTTGAAGCTTTCTTT. This translates into CASSTLKAFEAFF.